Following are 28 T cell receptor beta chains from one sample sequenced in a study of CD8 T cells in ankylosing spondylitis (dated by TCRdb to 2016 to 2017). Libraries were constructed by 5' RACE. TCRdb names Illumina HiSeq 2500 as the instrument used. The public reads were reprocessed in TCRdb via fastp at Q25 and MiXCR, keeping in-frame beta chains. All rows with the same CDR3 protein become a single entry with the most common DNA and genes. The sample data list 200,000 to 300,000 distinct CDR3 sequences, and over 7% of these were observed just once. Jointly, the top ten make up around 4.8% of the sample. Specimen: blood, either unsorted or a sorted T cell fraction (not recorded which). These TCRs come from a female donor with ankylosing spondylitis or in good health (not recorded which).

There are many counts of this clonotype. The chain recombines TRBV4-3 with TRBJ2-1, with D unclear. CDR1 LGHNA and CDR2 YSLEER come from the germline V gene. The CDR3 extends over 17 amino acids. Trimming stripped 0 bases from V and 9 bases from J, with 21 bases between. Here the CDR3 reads CASSQDRSPSTGVEQFF. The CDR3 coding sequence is TGCGCCAGCAGCCAAGATAGATCGCCCTCTACGGGCGTTGAGCAGTTCTTC.

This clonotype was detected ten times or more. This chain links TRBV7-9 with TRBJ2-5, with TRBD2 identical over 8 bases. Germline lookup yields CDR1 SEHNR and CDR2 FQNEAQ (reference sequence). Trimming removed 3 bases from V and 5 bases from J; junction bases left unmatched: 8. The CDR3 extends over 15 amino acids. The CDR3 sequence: CASSLSGGGRETQYF. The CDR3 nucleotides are TGTGCCAGCAGCTTGAGCGGGGGAGGACGGGAGACCCAGTACTTC.

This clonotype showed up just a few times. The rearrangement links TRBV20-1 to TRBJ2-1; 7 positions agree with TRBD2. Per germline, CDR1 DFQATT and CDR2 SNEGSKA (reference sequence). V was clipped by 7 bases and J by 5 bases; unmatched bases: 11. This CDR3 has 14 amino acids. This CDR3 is CSGKGRAGDNEQFF. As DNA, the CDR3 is TGCAGTGGCAAAGGGAGGGCCGGCGACAATGAGCAGTTCTTC.

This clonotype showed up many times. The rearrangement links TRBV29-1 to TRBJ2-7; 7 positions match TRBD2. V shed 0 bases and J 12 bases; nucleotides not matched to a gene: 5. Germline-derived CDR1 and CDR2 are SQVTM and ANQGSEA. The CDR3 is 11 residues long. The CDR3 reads CSVEDPGLVYF. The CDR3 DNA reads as TGCAGCGTTGAAGATCCTGGACTAGTGTACTTC.

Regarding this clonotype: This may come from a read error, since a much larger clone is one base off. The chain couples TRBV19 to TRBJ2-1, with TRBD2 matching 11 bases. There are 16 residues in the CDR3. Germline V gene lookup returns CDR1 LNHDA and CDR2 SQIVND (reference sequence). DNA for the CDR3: TGTGCCAGTAGTATAAGGACTAGCGGGCTTTACAATGGGCAGTTCTTC. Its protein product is CASSIRTSGLYNGQFF. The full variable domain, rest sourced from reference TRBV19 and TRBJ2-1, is DGGITQSPKYLFRKEGQNVTLSCEQNLNHDAMYWYRQDPGQGLRLIYYSQIVNDFQKGDIAEGYSVSREKKESFPLTVTSAQKNPTAFYLCASSIRTSGLYNGQFFGPGTRLTVL.

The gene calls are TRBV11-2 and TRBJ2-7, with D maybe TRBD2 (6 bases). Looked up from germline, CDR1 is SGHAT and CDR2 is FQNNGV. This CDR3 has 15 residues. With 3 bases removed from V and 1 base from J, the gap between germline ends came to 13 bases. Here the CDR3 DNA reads TGTGCCAGCAGCTTTTTGCACGGAGGGTCCTACGAGCAGTACTTC. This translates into CASSFLHGGSYEQYF.

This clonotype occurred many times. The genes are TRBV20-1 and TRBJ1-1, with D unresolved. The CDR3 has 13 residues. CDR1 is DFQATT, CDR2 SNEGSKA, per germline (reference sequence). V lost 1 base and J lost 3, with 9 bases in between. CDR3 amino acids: CSARVSRDTEAFF. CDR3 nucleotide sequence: TGCAGTGCTAGAGTTAGCAGAGACACTGAAGCTTTCTTT.

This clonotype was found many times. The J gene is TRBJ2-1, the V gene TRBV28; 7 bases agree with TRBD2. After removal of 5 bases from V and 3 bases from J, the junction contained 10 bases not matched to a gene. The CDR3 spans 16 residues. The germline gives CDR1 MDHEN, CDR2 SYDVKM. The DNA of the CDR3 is TGTGCCAGCAGTCCTACGGGGAGCGGGATCTACAATGAGCAGTTCTTC. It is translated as CASSPTGSGIYNEQFF. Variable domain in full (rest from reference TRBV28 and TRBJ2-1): DVKVTQSSRYLVKRTGEKVFLECVQDMDHENMFWYRQDPGLGLRLIYFSYDVKMKEKGDIPEGYSVSREKKERFSLILESASTNQTSMYLCASSPTGSGIYNEQFFGPGTRLTVL.

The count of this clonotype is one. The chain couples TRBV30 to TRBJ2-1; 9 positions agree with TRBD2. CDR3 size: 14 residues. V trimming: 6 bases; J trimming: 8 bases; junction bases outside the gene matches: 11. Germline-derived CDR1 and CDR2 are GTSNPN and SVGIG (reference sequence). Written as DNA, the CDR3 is TGTGCCTGCCAAGCTAGCGGGAAGGTGGATGAGCAGTTCTTC. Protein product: CACQASGKVDEQFF.

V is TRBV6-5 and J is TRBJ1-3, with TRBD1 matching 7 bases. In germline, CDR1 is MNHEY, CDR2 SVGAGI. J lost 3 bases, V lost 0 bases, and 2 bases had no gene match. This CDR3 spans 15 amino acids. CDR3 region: CASSYSTGSGNTIYF. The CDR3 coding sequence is TGTGCCAGCAGTTACTCGACAGGGAGTGGAAACACCATATATTTT.

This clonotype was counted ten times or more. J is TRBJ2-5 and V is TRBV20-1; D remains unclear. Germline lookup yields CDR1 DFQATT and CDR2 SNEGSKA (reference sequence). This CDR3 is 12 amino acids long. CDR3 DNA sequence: TGCAGCCCGGTGGACGTAAAAAGATTTCAGTACTTC. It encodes CSPVDVKRFQYF.

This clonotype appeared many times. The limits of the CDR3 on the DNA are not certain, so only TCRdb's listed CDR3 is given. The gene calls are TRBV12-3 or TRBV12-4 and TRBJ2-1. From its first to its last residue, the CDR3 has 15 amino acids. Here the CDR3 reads CASSFGDGVYNEQFF.

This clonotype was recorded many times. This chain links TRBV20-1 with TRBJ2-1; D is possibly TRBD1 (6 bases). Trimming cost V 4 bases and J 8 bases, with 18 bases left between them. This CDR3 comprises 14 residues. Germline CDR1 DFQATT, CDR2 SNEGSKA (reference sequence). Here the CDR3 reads CSAKETGPRDEQFF. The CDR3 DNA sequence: TGCAGTGCTAAGGAGACAGGACCGCGGGATGAGCAGTTCTTC.

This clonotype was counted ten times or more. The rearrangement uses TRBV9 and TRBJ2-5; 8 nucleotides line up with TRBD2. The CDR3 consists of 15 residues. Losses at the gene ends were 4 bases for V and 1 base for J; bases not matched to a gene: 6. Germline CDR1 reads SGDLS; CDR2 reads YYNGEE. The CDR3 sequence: CASSPRTSSQETQYF. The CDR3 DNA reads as TGTGCCAGCAGCCCCCGGACTAGCAGCCAAGAGACCCAGTACTTC.

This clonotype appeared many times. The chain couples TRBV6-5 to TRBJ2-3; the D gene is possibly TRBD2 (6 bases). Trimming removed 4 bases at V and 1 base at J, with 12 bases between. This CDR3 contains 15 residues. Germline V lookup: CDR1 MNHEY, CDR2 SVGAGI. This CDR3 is CASSSGGLRTDTQYF. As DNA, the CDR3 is TGTGCCAGCAGTTCAGGAGGGTTGCGCACAGATACGCAGTATTTT.

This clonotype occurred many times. The CDR3 loop is CASSFGRDRGSYEQYF. CDR3 sequence (DNA): TGTGCCAGCAGTTTTGGCAGGGACCGGGGGTCCTACGAGCAGTACTTC. The chain uses TRBV12-3 or TRBV12-4 and TRBJ2-7; D is possibly TRBD2 (6 bases). V lost 3 bases, J lost 1 base, and 16 bases lay in between. There are 16 residues in the CDR3.

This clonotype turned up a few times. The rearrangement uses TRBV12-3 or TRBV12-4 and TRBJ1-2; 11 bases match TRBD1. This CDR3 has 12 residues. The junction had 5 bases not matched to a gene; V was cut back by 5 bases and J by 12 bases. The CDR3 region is CASSLGQGAHTF. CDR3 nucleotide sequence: TGTGCCAGCAGTCTCGGACAGGGGGCGCACACCTTC.

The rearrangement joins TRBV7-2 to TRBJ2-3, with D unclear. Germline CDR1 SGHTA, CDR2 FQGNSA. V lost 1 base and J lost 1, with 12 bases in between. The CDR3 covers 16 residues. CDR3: CASSLGTALGTDTQYF. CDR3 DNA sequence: TGTGCCAGCAGCTTAGGGACCGCCCTGGGCACAGATACGCAGTATTTT.

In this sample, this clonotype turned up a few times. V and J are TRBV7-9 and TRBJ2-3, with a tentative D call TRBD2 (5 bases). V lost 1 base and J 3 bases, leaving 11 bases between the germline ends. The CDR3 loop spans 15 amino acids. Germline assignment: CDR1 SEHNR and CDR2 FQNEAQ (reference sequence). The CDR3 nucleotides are TGTGCCAGCAGCTTAGTACCAGCGGCAACAGATACGCAGTATTTT. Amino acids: CASSLVPAATDTQYF.

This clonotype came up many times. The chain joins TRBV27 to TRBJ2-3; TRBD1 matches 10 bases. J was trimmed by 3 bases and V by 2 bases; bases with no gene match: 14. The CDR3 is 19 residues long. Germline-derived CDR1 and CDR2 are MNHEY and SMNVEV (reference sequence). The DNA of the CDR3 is TGTGCCAGCAGTTTAGAAGGGACAGGGGACAACCGCCTTACAGATACGCAGTATTTT. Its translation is CASSLEGTGDNRLTDTQYF.

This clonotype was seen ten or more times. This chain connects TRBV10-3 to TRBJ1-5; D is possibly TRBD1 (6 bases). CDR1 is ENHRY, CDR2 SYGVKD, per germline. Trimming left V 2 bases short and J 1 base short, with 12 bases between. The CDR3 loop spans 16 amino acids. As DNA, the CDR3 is TGTGCCATCAGTGAGGTACAGGGTCCGAGCAATCAGCCCCAGCATTTT. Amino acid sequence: CAISEVQGPSNQPQHF.

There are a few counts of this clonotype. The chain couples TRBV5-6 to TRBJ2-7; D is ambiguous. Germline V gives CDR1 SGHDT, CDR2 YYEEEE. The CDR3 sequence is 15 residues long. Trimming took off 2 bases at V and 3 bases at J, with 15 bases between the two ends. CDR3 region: CASSFRIGRNYEQYF. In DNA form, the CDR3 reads TGTGCCAGCAGCTTTAGAATCGGGCGGAACTACGAGCAGTACTTC.

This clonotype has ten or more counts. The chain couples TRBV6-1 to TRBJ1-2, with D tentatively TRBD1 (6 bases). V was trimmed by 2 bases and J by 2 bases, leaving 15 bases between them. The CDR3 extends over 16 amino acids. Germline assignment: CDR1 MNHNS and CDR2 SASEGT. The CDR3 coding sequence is TGTGCCAGCAGTGAAAGGGGGAATAGGGGGAACTATGGCTACACCTTC. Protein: CASSERGNRGNYGYTF.

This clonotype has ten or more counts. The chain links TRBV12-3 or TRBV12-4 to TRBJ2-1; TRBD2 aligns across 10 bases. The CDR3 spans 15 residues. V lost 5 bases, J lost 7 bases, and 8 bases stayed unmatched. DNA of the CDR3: TGTGCCAGCAGTCAACTAGCGGGATGGGTAAATGAGCAGTTCTTC. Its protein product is CASSQLAGWVNEQFF.

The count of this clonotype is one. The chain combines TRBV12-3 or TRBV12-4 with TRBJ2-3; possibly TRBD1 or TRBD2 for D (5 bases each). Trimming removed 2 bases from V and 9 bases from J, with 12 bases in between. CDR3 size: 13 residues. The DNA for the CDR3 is TGTGCCAGCAGTTTACGGGGCGCCGCCACGCAGTATTTT. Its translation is CASSLRGAATQYF.

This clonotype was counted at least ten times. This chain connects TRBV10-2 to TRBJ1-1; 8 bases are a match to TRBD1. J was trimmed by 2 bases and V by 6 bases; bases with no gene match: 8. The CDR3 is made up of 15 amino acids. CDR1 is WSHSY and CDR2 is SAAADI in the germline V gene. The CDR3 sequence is CASRPPGQGNTEAFF. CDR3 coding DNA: TGCGCCAGCAGGCCCCCTGGACAGGGTAACACTGAAGCTTTCTTT.

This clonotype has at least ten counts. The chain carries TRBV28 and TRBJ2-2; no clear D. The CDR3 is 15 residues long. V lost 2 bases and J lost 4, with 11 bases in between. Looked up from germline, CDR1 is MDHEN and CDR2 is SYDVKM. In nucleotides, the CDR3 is TGTGCCAGCAGTTTAAGGTTGTATCGCACCGGGGAGCTGTTTTTT. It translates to CASSLRLYRTGELFF.

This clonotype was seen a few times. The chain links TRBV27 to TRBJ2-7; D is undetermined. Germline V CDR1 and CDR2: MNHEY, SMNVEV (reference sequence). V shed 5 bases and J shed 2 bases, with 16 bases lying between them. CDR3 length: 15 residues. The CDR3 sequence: CASSPGPPEPYEQYF. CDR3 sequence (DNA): TGTGCCAGCAGTCCCGGGCCCCCGGAACCCTACGAGCAGTACTTC.